This T cell receptor (beta chain) was captured in a study of T cells after yellow fever vaccination. The CDR3 has 15 residues. With V trimmed by 5 bases and J by 1 base, 6 bases remained unmatched. Using its own MiXCR run on the 5' RACE reads, TCRdb lists one record per CDR3 protein. The table records about 150,000 distinct CDR3 sequences, 5.5% to 7.5% of them present only once. The chain is built from TRBV12-3 or TRBV12-4 and TRBJ2-5; 8 bases align to TRBD2. The sequencing here drew on CD4+ T cells sorted from PBMCs, taken on the day of the first yellow fever vaccination. This clonotype originated in a man younger than 30 who received the YFV17D yellow fever vaccine. The CDR3 DNA reads as TGTGCCAGCAGTCCGGGGGGGGGCCGCCAAGAGACCCAGTACTTC. This encodes CASSPGGGRQETQYF.